A selection of T cell receptor beta chains follows, all from one sample in a study of T cells after yellow fever vaccination. TCRdb called the 5' RACE reads again in MiXCR, with one record for every CDR3 protein. Found here are about 320,000 distinct CDR3 sequences, about 10% of them singletons; the top ten hold roughly 3%. Sequenced material: CD4+ T cells sorted from PBMCs, taken 45 days after the yellow fever booster vaccination. The source of these receptors is a man in his late teens or twenties who received the YFV17D yellow fever vaccine. The CDR3 runs from the conserved cysteine through the conserved F or W. D genes are given only for firm matches. Some rows mark clone size as missing; the rest say once, few, many or name a class of expanded clone.

J gene	clone size	D gene	V gene	CDR3 protein	CDR3 DNA
TRBJ1-2	NA	NA	TRBV5-1	CASSSGQGYTF	TGCGCCAGCAGCTCTGGACAGGGCTACACCTTC
TRBJ1-2	many	TRBD1	TRBV6-5	CASSTTGTGEGPYTF	TGTGCCAGCAGCACCACCGGGACAGGGGAAGGACCTTACACCTTC
TRBJ2-3	few	TRBD2	TRBV20-1	CSGNSGGTVDTQYF	TGCAGTGGTAATAGCGGGGGTACCGTGGATACGCAGTATTTT
TRBJ2-3	NA	NA	TRBV7-3	CASSPGTSPNTQYF	TGTGCCAGCAGTCCCGGGACAAGCCCCAATACGCAGTATTTT
TRBJ1-2	NA	NA	TRBV5-1	CASSSPFLTDGYTF	TGCGCCAGCAGCTCCCCATTCCTGACAGATGGCTACACCTTC
TRBJ1-5	few	NA	TRBV6-2/TRBV6-3	CASRHPGGNQPQHF	TGTGCCAGCCGCCATCCGGGAGGCAATCAGCCCCAGCATTTT
TRBJ1-1	NA	TRBD1	TRBV5-1	CASSLADPGGEAFF	TGCGCCAGCAGCTTGGCTGATCCAGGGGGTGAAGCTTTCTTT
TRBJ1-2	few	NA	TRBV18	CASSPPGSGGDYGYTF	TGTGCCAGCTCACCACCGGGGTCTGGGGGCGACTATGGCTACACCTTC
TRBJ2-3	NA	NA	TRBV28	CASCLRGTVTDTQYF	TGTGCCAGCTGCTTACGGGGGACGGTCACAGATACGCAGTATTTT
TRBJ1-6	many	TRBD1	TRBV5-1	CASSLGQGANSPLHF	TGCGCCAGCAGCTTGGGACAGGGGGCTAATTCACCCCTCCACTTT
TRBJ1-1	NA	TRBD1	TRBV18	CASSSGQGLGNTEAFF	TGTGCCAGCTCATCTGGACAGGGCCTCGGGAACACTGAAGCTTTCTTT
TRBJ2-1	few	TRBD1	TRBV20-1	CSAGQGNSYNEQFF	TGCAGTGCTGGACAGGGGAACTCCTACAATGAGCAGTTCTTC
TRBJ1-1	NA	NA	TRBV7-9	CASSLLGKRNTEAFF	TGTGCCAGCAGCTTATTGGGGAAACGGAACACTGAAGCTTTCTTT
TRBJ1-1	many	NA	TRBV5-6	CASSLVPTGTEAFF	TGTGCCAGCAGCTTGGTTCCCACGGGCACTGAAGCTTTCTTT
TRBJ2-2	NA	NA	TRBV5-6	CASSPPAGVNTGELFF	TGTGCCAGCAGCCCACCGGCCGGGGTCAACACCGGGGAGCTGTTTTTT
TRBJ1-1	few	TRBD1	TRBV6-5	CASSYPDRGEAFF	TGTGCCAGCAGTTACCCAGACAGGGGAGAAGCTTTCTTT
TRBJ2-3	many	NA	TRBV29-1	CSVARGGLSSTSTDTQYF	TGCAGCGTTGCTCGGGGCGGTTTATCCTCAACTAGCACAGATACGCAGTATTTT
TRBJ2-1	NA	TRBD2	TRBV7-3	CASSLKGRGALVHNEQFF	TGTGCCAGCAGCTTAAAGGGGCGGGGGGCCCTCGTGCACAATGAGCAGTTCTTC
TRBJ2-7	NA	NA	TRBV12-3/TRBV12-4	CASSYGPTYEQYF	TGTGCCAGCAGTTATGGACCGACCTACGAGCAGTACTTC
TRBJ2-3	few	NA	TRBV12-3/TRBV12-4	CASSPFVHTDTQYF	TGTGCCAGCAGCCCTTTTGTGCACACAGATACGCAGTATTTT
TRBJ2-5	NA	TRBD1	TRBV19	CASNDRAGAQYF	TGTGCCAGTAACGACAGGGCCGGCGCCCAGTACTTC
TRBJ2-3	few	NA	TRBV10-3	CAISDGVKLSSTDTQYF	TGTGCCATCAGTGACGGGGTGAAACTTAGTAGCACAGATACGCAGTATTTT
TRBJ2-4	few	TRBD1	TRBV5-1	CASSLAFGQGIIQYF	TGCGCCAGCAGCTTGGCCTTTGGACAGGGCATCATTCAGTACTTC
TRBJ1-1	NA	NA	TRBV6-5	CASSYAGNRDTEAFF	TGTGCCAGCAGTTACGCGGGGAACAGGGACACTGAAGCTTTCTTT